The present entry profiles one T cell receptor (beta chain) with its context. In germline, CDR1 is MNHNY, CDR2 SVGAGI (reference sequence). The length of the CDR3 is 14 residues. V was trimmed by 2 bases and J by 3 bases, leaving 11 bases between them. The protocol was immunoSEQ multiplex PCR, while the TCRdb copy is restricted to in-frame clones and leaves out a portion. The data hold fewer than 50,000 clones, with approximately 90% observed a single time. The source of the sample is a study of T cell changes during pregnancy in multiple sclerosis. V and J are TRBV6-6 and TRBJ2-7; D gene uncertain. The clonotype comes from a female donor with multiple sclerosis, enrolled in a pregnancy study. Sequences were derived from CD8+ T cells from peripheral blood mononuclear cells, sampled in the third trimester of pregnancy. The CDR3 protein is CASSYPRHFYEQYF. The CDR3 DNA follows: TGTGCCAGCAGTTACCCCCGACATTTCTACGAGCAGTACTTC.